Below are 17 T cell receptor beta chains sequenced from a single sample in a study of OX40 agonist ivuxolimab in advanced cancers. Profiling relied on immunoSEQ multiplex PCR, and the TCRdb table lists in-frame clones only, not all of them. The sample lists about 37,000 clones, roughly 87% occurring once. This specimen consisted of CD4+ or CD8+ T cells sorted from blood, obtained in a trial of the OX40 agonist ivuxolimab. The receptors shown here come from an adult with an advanced solid tumor such as melanoma, head and neck, liver or kidney cancer.

The J gene is TRBJ1-4, the V gene TRBV5-6; 7 bases are shared with TRBD1. Losses at the gene ends were 5 bases for V and 0 bases for J; bases not matched to a gene: 10. The germline V gene has CDR1 SGHDT and CDR2 YYEEEE. The CDR3 covers 17 residues. The CDR3 loop is CASRKGQEWATNEKLFF. As DNA, the CDR3 is TGTGCCAGCAGGAAAGGACAGGAATGGGCAACTAATGAAAAACTGTTTTTT.

V and J are TRBV7-2 and TRBJ2-1; D is possibly TRBD2 (5 bases). The V end was cut by 5 bases, the J end by 0 bases, with 20 bases between. This CDR3 region has 18 residues. Germline V CDR1 and CDR2: SGHTA, FQGNSA. The CDR3 DNA reads as TGTGCCAGCAGCACCCCCCTGGACTTAGCGCGCTCCTACAATGAGCAGTTCTTC. It translates to CASSTPLDLARSYNEQFF.

The CDR3 spells CASSAFLAGGETQYF. The CDR3 DNA reads as TGTGCCAGCAGTGCCTTTTTAGCGGGGGGGGAGACCCAGTACTTC. This chain uses TRBV7-2 with TRBJ2-5; TRBD2 matches 11 bases. The CDR3 runs 15 residues. The germline V gene has CDR1 SGHTA and CDR2 FQGNSA. V lost 6 bases and J lost 5; bases outside the gene matches: 8.

This clone was detected only a few times. The chain recombines TRBV5-1 with TRBJ1-5; tentatively, D is TRBD1 (5 bases). With 4 bases removed from V and 4 bases from J, the gap between germline ends came to 21 bases. Germline V gene data show CDR1 as SGHRS and CDR2 as YFSETQ. There are 17 residues in the CDR3. The CDR3 here is CASSPDPSRANNQPQHF. CDR3 DNA sequence: TGCGCCAGCAGCCCTGACCCCTCCAGGGCGAATAATCAGCCCCAGCATTTT.

The table lists this clone with a count of one. The same CDR3 arises from other DNA sequences in this sample as well. The chain combines TRBV7-9 with TRBJ2-1; D is perhaps TRBD1 or TRBD2 (6 bases each). V was pared by 0 bases and J by 4 bases, with 10 bases between. Germline values: CDR1 SEHNR, CDR2 FQNEAQ (reference sequence). The CDR3 runs to 15 residues. The CDR3 bases are TGTGCCAGCAGCTTAGCGGGGGGCGAGTACAATGAGCAGTTCTTC. Its protein product is CASSLAGGEYNEQFF.

This chain uses TRBV7-9 with TRBJ2-1; 9 bases line up with TRBD1. Unmatched junction bases numbered 15, after V lost 5 bases and J lost 10 bases. Per germline, CDR1 SEHNR and CDR2 FQNEAQ (reference sequence). The CDR3 is 16 amino acids. The CDR3 sequence: CASSPAPGQGINEQFF. Written as DNA, the CDR3 is TGTGCCAGCAGCCCGGCGCCGGGACAGGGAATAAACGAGCAGTTCTTC. Together with reference TRBV7-9 and TRBJ2-1, the CDR3 gives the full variable domain: DTGVSQNPRHKITKRGQNVTFRCDPISEHNRLYWYRQTLGQGPEFLTYFQNEAQLEKSRLLSDRFSAERPKGSFSTLEIQRTEQGDSAMYLCASSPAPGQGINEQFFGPGTRLTVL.

V usage is TRBV7-9 and J usage is TRBJ1-5; D gene unclear. V was shortened by 4 bases and J by 5 bases, with 3 bases between the two germline ends. The CDR3 contains 11 residues. Germline CDR1 and CDR2: SEHNR and FQNEAQ (reference sequence). The CDR3 sequence: CASSSYQPQHF. CDR3 DNA: TGTGCCAGCAGCTCTTATCAGCCCCAGCATTTT.

The rearrangement links TRBV13 to TRBJ2-7, with D tentatively TRBD1 or TRBD2 (5 bases each). Trimming removed 2 bases from V and 3 bases from J, with 14 bases in between. This CDR3 region has 15 residues. Per the germline V gene, CDR1 is PRHDT and CDR2 is FYEKMQ (reference sequence). CDR3 nucleotide sequence: TGTGCCAGCAGCTTAATGGGACCGACTTTCTACGAGCAGTACTTC. Translated: CASSLMGPTFYEQYF.

The CDR3 is CASSQYGYEQYF. The CDR3 region has the DNA TGTGCCAGCAGCCAATACGGCTACGAGCAGTACTTC. This chain links TRBV14 with TRBJ2-7, with D unresolved. CDR3 length: 12 residues. Trimming cost V 2 bases and J 3 bases, with 5 bases left between them. The germline V gene encodes CDR1 SGHDN and CDR2 FVKESK. The variable domain in full, completed from reference TRBV14 and TRBJ2-7, reads EAGVTQFPSHSVIEKGQTVTLRCDPISGHDNLYWYRRVMGKEIKFLLHFVKESKQDESGMPNNRFLAERTGGTYSTLKVQPAELEDSGVYFCASSQYGYEQYFGPGTRLTVT.

V and J are TRBV30 and TRBJ1-2; 10 nucleotides match TRBD1. Germline trimming cut 2 bases from V and 3 bases from J; bases unmatched to any gene: 3. This CDR3 has 14 residues. The germline V gene encodes CDR1 GTSNPN and CDR2 SVGIG (reference sequence). CDR3 residues: CAWSPGTGDYGYTF. CDR3 coding DNA: TGTGCCTGGAGTCCCGGGACAGGGGACTATGGCTACACCTTC.

The chain joins TRBV5-6 to TRBJ1-6; 7 bases match TRBD1. The CDR3 sequence is 13 residues long. With V trimmed by 6 bases and J by 10 bases, 7 bases remained unmatched. CDR1 and CDR2 from the germline V gene are SGHDT and YYEEEE. CDR3 coding DNA: TGTGCCAGCACGTGGGACAGAGGATCACCCCTCCACTTT. Residues: CASTWDRGSPLHF.

The V and J genes are TRBV6-4 and TRBJ2-3; a weak D match, TRBD2 (6 bases). The ends were cut back, 5 bases at V and 8 bases at J, with 14 bases in the middle. Germline lookup yields CDR1 MRHNA and CDR2 SNTAGT. The CDR3 extends over 13 amino acids. CDR3 loop: CASSRLEGFTQYF. In DNA form, the CDR3 reads TGTGCCAGCAGTCGACTAGAGGGTTTTACGCAGTATTTT.

J is TRBJ1-5 and V is TRBV4-1; 8 positions match TRBD1. With V trimmed by 1 base and J by 5 bases, 7 bases remained unmatched. Germline V lookup: CDR1 MGHRA, CDR2 YSYEKL. The CDR3 runs 16 residues. The CDR3 sequence: CASSQALQGAHQPQHF. CDR3 coding DNA: TGCGCCAGCAGCCAAGCCCTCCAGGGGGCCCATCAGCCCCAGCATTTT.

The chain is built from TRBV27 and TRBJ1-4, with D perhaps matching TRBD1 (5 bases). The length of the CDR3 is 15 residues. Per the germline V gene, CDR1 is MNHEY and CDR2 is SMNVEV (reference sequence). Trimming shortened V by 2 bases and J by 2 bases, and 9 bases separated the two germline ends. The CDR3 here is CASSLSSGTNEKLFF. The CDR3 DNA is TGTGCCAGCAGTTTAAGTTCAGGGACTAATGAAAAACTGTTTTTT.

In its sample, this clone is medium-sized. CDR3 protein: CASSSSVRNDEQFF. The CDR3 coding sequence is TGTGCCAGCAGCTCATCCGTACGAAACGATGAGCAGTTCTTC. The chain links TRBV7-7 to TRBJ2-1, with D unclear. CDR3 length: 14 amino acids. V lost 4 bases and J lost 8, with 15 bases in between. Germline V gene lookup returns CDR1 SSHAT and CDR2 FNYEAQ (reference sequence). Drawing the rest from reference TRBV7-7 and TRBJ2-1, the complete variable domain is GAGVSQSPRYKVTKRGQDVTLRCDPISSHATLYWYQQALGQGPEFLTYFNYEAQPDKSGLPSDRFSAERPEGSISTLTIQRTEQRDSAMYRCASSSSVRNDEQFFGPGTRLTVL.

The chain has TRBV9 and TRBJ1-6, with D perhaps TRBD1 (5 bases). Trimming cost V 0 bases and J 4 bases, with 8 bases left between them. This CDR3 has 15 amino acids. The V gene's germline CDR1 is SGDLS and CDR2 YYNGEE. CDR3 protein: CASSVGTLYNSPLHF. The CDR3 DNA reads as TGTGCCAGCAGCGTAGGGACACTTTATAATTCACCCCTCCACTTT.

This chain uses TRBV11-3 with TRBJ1-1; 7 bases are shared with TRBD1. Trimming took 5 bases from V and 4 from J; bases not matched to a gene: 4. CDR1 is SGHNT, CDR2 YENEEA, per germline. CDR3 length: 13 residues. The CDR3 DNA sequence: TGTGCCAGCAGCATGTCAGGGGGCACTGAAGCTTTCTTT. Residues: CASSMSGGTEAFF.